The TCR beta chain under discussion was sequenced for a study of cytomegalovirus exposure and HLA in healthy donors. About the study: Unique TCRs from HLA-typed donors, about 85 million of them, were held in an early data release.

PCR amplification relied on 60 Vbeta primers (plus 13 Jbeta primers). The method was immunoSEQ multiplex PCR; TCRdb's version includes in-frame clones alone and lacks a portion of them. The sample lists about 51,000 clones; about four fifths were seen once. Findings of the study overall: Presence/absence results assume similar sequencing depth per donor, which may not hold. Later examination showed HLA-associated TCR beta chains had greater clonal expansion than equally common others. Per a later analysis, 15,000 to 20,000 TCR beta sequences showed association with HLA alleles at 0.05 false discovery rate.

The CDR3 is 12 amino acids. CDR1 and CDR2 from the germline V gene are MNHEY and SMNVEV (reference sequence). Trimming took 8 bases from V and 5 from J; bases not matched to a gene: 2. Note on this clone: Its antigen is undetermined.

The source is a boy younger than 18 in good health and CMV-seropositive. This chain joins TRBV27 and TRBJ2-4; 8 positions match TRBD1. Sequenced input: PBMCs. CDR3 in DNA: TGTGCCAGCGGGGACAGGCAAAACATTCAGTACTTC. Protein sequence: CASGDRQNIQYF.